A selection of T cell receptor beta chains follows, all from one sample in a study of cytomegalovirus exposure and HLA in healthy donors. Only in-frame clones appear in the TCRdb table, and some are missing; sequencing was by immunoSEQ multiplex PCR. The table lists 150,000 to 200,000 clones, less than 90% of them singletons. The specimen sequenced was PBMCs. The receptor set was obtained from a male donor in good health and CMV-seropositive. The CDR3 runs from the conserved cysteine through the conserved F or W. The D gene is left open where the match is weak. Clone size is shown for a subset of rows, as once, few, many or a class of expanded clone.

CDR3 DNA | CDR3 protein | clone size | J gene | CDR3 length | V gene | D gene
TGCAGCGTTGAGGCCCCCGGGGGAAACACTGAAGCTTTCTTT | CSVEAPGGNTEAFF | few | TRBJ1-1 | 14 | TRBV29-1 | .
TGTGCCAGCAGCTCCCAGGGGAGCGGGAGGTCCGGGGAGCTGTTTTTT | CASSSQGSGRSGELFF | . | TRBJ2-2 | 16 | TRBV7-2 | TRBD2
TGTGCCAGCACCCGGTCCGGGGAGCTGTTTTTT | CASTRSGELFF | few | TRBJ2-2 | 11 | TRBV11-3 | .
TGTTCCAGCAGCTTAGTAACTAGCGGGCTCGATGAGCAGTTCTTC | CSSSLVTSGLDEQFF | few | TRBJ2-1 | 15 | TRBV7-9 | TRBD2
TGCAGCGCCAGCCCCGGCCACTATCAGTATTTT | CSASPGHYQYF | once | TRBJ2-3 | 11 | TRBV29-1 | .
TGTGCCAGCAGCTTGGGGGGAGGGACAGGGGCAGGGCCCCAGCATTTT | CASSLGGGTGAGPQHF | . | TRBJ1-5 | 16 | TRBV7-2 | TRBD1
TGTGCCAGCAGTTCCTTGCCACAGGGGGCGGATAGCAATGAGCAGTTCTTC | CASSSLPQGADSNEQFF | . | TRBJ2-1 | 17 | TRBV28 | TRBD1
TGTGCCAGCGCTGGGGCCCACGTAGGTTTTAAGGAAAAACTGTTTTTT | CASAGAHVGFKEKLFF | . | TRBJ1-4 | 16 | TRBV2 | .
TGTGCCAGCAGTTTAGCCTCAGCGGGCTTCAGCACAGATACGCAGTATTTT | CASSLASAGFSTDTQYF | few | TRBJ2-3 | 17 | TRBV28 | .
TGTGCCATCAGTGGGGCGTCTAGCGGGAGTGTTGAGCAGTTCTTC | CAISGASSGSVEQFF | . | TRBJ2-1 | 15 | TRBV10-3 | TRBD2
TGTGCCAGCAGCTTGTTAGGGGCTAGCGGGAATGAGCAGTTCTTC | CASSLLGASGNEQFF | . | TRBJ2-1 | 15 | TRBV5-8 | TRBD2
TGTGCCAGCAGCCGCTCCGGACAGACTTATGAAAAACTGTTTTTT | CASSRSGQTYEKLFF | . | TRBJ1-4 | 15 | TRBV6-5 | .
TGTGCCAGCAGCTACGGGACTAGCGGGAGTCGCTACGAGCAGTACTTC | CASSYGTSGSRYEQYF | . | TRBJ2-7 | 16 | TRBV7-9 | TRBD2
TGCGCCAGCAGGCGGGGACTGGGGAACGATCAGCCCCAGCATTTT | CASRRGLGNDQPQHF | . | TRBJ1-5 | 15 | TRBV5-1 | .
TGTGCCAGCAGTTCCGAGGGAGGGGGGGGGACTGAAGCTTTCTTT | CASSSEGGGGTEAFF | . | TRBJ1-1 | 15 | TRBV28 | .
TGTGCCAGCAGCCGCCGGGTAGCGGGGATCAACAATGAGCAGTTCTTC | CASSRRVAGINNEQFF | . | TRBJ2-1 | 16 | TRBV6-4 | TRBD2
TGTGCCAGCAGCTCCCTTCGGGGGACGCACAATGAGCAGTTCTTC | CASSSLRGTHNEQFF | . | TRBJ2-1 | 15 | TRBV11-2 | .
TGCGCCAGCAGCCAAGGAAGCGGGATCACAGATACGCAGTATTTT | CASSQGSGITDTQYF | few | TRBJ2-3 | 15 | TRBV4-3 | TRBD2
TGTGCCAGCAGCGGCAGCAGTAGACAGGGTGGTGAAAAACTGTTTTTT | CASSGSSRQGGEKLFF | . | TRBJ1-4 | 16 | TRBV9 | TRBD1
TGTGCCAGCAGCTTAGCGCGTGTCGGGACAGGGTACTTCCACGAGCAGTACTTC | CASSLARVGTGYFHEQYF | . | TRBJ2-7 | 18 | TRBV7-8 | TRBD1
TGTGCCAGCCGGCGGGTTAATTATGGCTACACCTTC | CASRRVNYGYTF | . | TRBJ1-2 | 12 | TRBV28 | .
TGTGCCACCAGCAGAGAGCCCCCCGCCAGGGTTCCCTATGGCTACACCTTC | CATSREPPARVPYGYTF | once | TRBJ1-2 | 17 | TRBV15 | .
TGTGCCAGCCTAGGGAGGGGAAGGGACACTGAAGCTTTCTTT | CASLGRGRDTEAFF | . | TRBJ1-1 | 14 | TRBV18 | .
TGCGCCAGCAGCCAAGGTCCTAGCGGGACCTACGAGCAGTACTTC | CASSQGPSGTYEQYF | . | TRBJ2-7 | 15 | TRBV4-3 | TRBD2
TGTGCCAGTAGACCCTCCGGACAGGGCCCGGGGAACACTGAAGCTTTCTTT | CASRPSGQGPGNTEAFF | once | TRBJ1-1 | 17 | TRBV19 | TRBD1
TGCGCCAGCAGTGGTGGCTTCCGAGGAACAGATACGCAGTATTTT | CASSGGFRGTDTQYF | once | TRBJ2-3 | 15 | TRBV10-2 | .
TGTGCCAGCAGTTCTTTTCGACAATCCTCTGGAAACACCATATATTTT | CASSSFRQSSGNTIYF | . | TRBJ1-3 | 16 | TRBV28 | .
TGTGCCTGGAGTGGACGGGGGACTGAAGCTTTCTTT | CAWSGRGTEAFF | few | TRBJ1-1 | 12 | TRBV30 | .
TGTTCCAGCACCTCGGGTCTTACGGGGGCCAAAAACATTCAGTACTTC | CSSTSGLTGAKNIQYF | . | TRBJ2-4 | 16 | TRBV7-9 | .
TGTGCCAGCTCAGCCCGCGGGACTAGCTTGGGGGAGCAGTACTTC | CASSARGTSLGEQYF | . | TRBJ2-7 | 15 | TRBV18 | TRBD2
TGTGCCAGCAGTATTTCTGGCCAGGTCCACGAGCAGTACTTC | CASSISGQVHEQYF | few | TRBJ2-7 | 14 | TRBV28 | .
TGTGCCAGCAGCCTGCGAGGGGCAGGGGGGACCGGGGAGCTGTTTTTT | CASSLRGAGGTGELFF | . | TRBJ2-2 | 16 | TRBV7-6 | .
TGTGCCAGTAGTAAGGGACAGGGGGCGCGGGGCAACTATGGCTACACCTTC | CASSKGQGARGNYGYTF | . | TRBJ1-2 | 17 | TRBV19 | TRBD1
TGTGCCAGCAGCTTAGAGACAGGCCCTAGGAACGAGCAGTACTTC | CASSLETGPRNEQYF | . | TRBJ2-7 | 15 | TRBV11-2 | .
TGCGCCAGCAGCTTGGAAGGCGGGGGTCGCACCGGGGAGCTGTTTTTT | CASSLEGGGRTGELFF | few | TRBJ2-2 | 16 | TRBV5-1 | TRBD2
TGTGCCAGCAGCTCCTCTAGAATCAGTCAAGGAGGGACTGAAGCTTTCTTT | CASSSSRISQGGTEAFF | . | TRBJ1-1 | 17 | TRBV7-9 | .
TGTGCCTGCCAGGCAGGGAACTATGGCTACACCTTC | CACQAGNYGYTF | . | TRBJ1-2 | 12 | TRBV30 | .
TGTGCCAGCAGCTTAGTTGGGAGAGGCTCCTACAATGAGCAGTTCTTC | CASSLVGRGSYNEQFF | few | TRBJ2-1 | 16 | TRBV7-8 | .
TGTGCCAGCAGTACCTGGACTAGCGGGAAAGATACGCAGTATTTT | CASSTWTSGKDTQYF | once | TRBJ2-3 | 15 | TRBV27 | TRBD2
TGTGCCAGCAGCCGATTCCCGGGACAGGGAAGCGAGCAGTACTTC | CASSRFPGQGSEQYF | . | TRBJ2-7 | 15 | TRBV6-5 | TRBD1
TGTGCCAGCAGACACCGGCTAGCGGGAGAGGTCTGGGCAGATACGCAGTATTTT | CASRHRLAGEVWADTQYF | . | TRBJ2-3 | 18 | TRBV28 | TRBD2
TGTGCCAGCAGCTTGGGACGGGCCGTGTGGGGGGATGAGCAGTTCTTC | CASSLGRAVWGDEQFF | once | TRBJ2-1 | 16 | TRBV7-8 | .
TGTGCCAGCAGTTACTCGACTAGCCAAGAGACCCAGTACTTC | CASSYSTSQETQYF | . | TRBJ2-5 | 14 | TRBV6-5 | .
TGTGCCAGCAGTTTATCGTTGTGGCCTGTGAACTATGGCTACACCTTC | CASSLSLWPVNYGYTF | . | TRBJ1-2 | 16 | TRBV27 | .
TGTGCCAGCAGTTTAAACCGCGGATACACCTTC | CASSLNRGYTF | . | TRBJ1-2 | 11 | TRBV6-6 | .
TGTGCCAGCACCTGGAGGGATGAGCAGTTCTTC | CASTWRDEQFF | . | TRBJ2-1 | 11 | TRBV6-1 | .
TGTGCCAGCAGCTTGCCGAGACTAGCCAAAAACATTCAGTACTTC | CASSLPRLAKNIQYF | . | TRBJ2-4 | 15 | TRBV5-6 | .
TGTGCCAGCATAGGCCGCGGGGGGATCAAGGGTGAAAAACTGTTTTTT | CASIGRGGIKGEKLFF | few | TRBJ1-4 | 16 | TRBV27 | .
TGCGCCAGCAGCATTGACAGCCATGGCTACACCTTC | CASSIDSHGYTF | . | TRBJ1-2 | 12 | TRBV5-1 | .